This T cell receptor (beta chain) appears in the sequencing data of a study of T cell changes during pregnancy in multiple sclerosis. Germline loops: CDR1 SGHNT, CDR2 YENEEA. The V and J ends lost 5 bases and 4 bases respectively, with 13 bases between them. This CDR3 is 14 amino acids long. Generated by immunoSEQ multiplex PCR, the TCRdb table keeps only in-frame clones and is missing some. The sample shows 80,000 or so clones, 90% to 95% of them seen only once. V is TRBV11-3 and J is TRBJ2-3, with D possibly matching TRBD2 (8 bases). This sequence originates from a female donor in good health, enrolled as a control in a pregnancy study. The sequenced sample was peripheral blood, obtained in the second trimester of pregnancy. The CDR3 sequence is CASSVSGTADTQYF. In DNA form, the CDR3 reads TGTGCCAGCAGCGTTAGCGGGACAGCAGATACGCAGTATTTT.